Sequencing of this T cell receptor beta chain was carried out in a study of blood T cell repertoires in COVID-19. For the study at large: The United States, Italy and Spain were the sources of the acute and convalescent COVID-19 samples. From T cells, B-cell-depleted T cells, or PBMCs came the material, which was cDNA or gDNA.

Using immunoSEQ multiplex PCR, the repertoire was profiled, and TCRdb retains in-frame clones only, with some absent. This table holds about 250,000 clones, 86% found once. Everyone who took part was about 18 to 89 years old, and they came from about two dozen US areas. Recovered status applied to Cohort 3 donors who had two consecutive negative PCRs. It also applied to those with clearance or with symptom resolution. Trimming left V 3 bases short and J 0 bases short, with 14 bases between. The CDR3 spans 16 residues. The V gene's germline CDR1 is SGHRS and CDR2 YFSETQ. The chain employs TRBV5-1 and TRBJ2-3; D perhaps matches TRBD1 (6 bases). The sample consisted of PBMCs or T cells enriched from blood (not recorded which). This clonotype was obtained from a man between 18 and 35 years old who had recovered from COVID-19. CDR3 in amino acids: CASSWGHDQSTDTQYF. In nucleotides, the CDR3 is TGCGCCAGCAGCTGGGGACACGACCAAAGCACAGATACGCAGTATTTT.